The next 8 T cell receptor beta chains were all read from a single sample in a study of blood T cell repertoires in COVID-19. Profiling relied on immunoSEQ multiplex PCR, and the TCRdb table lists in-frame clones only, not all of them. The sample yields 7,300 or so clones, just over 85% seen once. Sequencing was done on a sample of peripheral blood. These receptors came from a woman aged 50 to 60 with active or convalescent COVID-19.

J is TRBJ1-1 and V is TRBV5-4; 7 bases align to TRBD1. The trim removed 0 bases at V and 1 base at J, leaving 0 bases unmatched. Germline V gene lookup returns CDR1 SGHNT and CDR2 YYREEE (reference sequence). The CDR3 has 14 amino acids. The CDR3 DNA sequence: TGTGCCAGCAGCTTGGCAGGGGGGAACACTGAAGCTTTCTTT. Its translation is CASSLAGGNTEAFF.

CDR3 nucleotide sequence: TGCGCCAGCAGCCGAGGACAGGGAGAGGACGAGCAGTACTTC. Its translation is CASSRGQGEDEQYF. The genes are TRBV5-1 and TRBJ2-7; 8 nucleotides agree with TRBD1. V dropped 4 bases and J dropped 5; count of bases not matched to a gene: 8. Germline V lookup: CDR1 SGHRS, CDR2 YFSETQ. The CDR3 has 14 residues.

This clone was recorded once. The CDR3 DNA reads as TGTGCCAGCAAAAGCGGGACTAGCGGGAGGGTCGACAATGAGCAGTTCTTC. The encoded protein is CASKSGTSGRVDNEQFF. The chain joins TRBV11-2 to TRBJ2-1; 16 nucleotides line up with TRBD2. V gave up 7 bases and J gave up 5 bases; unmatched junction bases: 8. CDR1 is SGHAT, CDR2 FQNNGV, per germline. The CDR3 consists of 17 residues.

This clone has only one observation. This chain uses TRBV10-1 with TRBJ1-3; TRBD1 agrees at 7 bases. The germline V gene has CDR1 WNHNN and CDR2 SYGVQD (reference sequence). V shed 5 bases and J 2 bases; nucleotides not matched to a gene: 3. The length of the CDR3 is 14 residues. CDR3 loop: CASSRDRAGNTIYF. For the CDR3, the DNA is TGCGCCAGCAGTCGGGACAGAGCTGGAAACACCATATATTTT.

This clone was seen only a few times. The chain carries TRBV5-8 and TRBJ1-6; D remains ambiguous. The germline CDR1 and CDR2 sequences are SGHTS and YDEGEE. Trimming left V 4 bases short and J 12 bases short, with 14 bases between. The CDR3 is 13 amino acids. CDR3 loop: CASSLSRALPLHF. CDR3 nucleotides: TGTGCCAGCAGCCTATCGAGGGCGTTACCCCTCCACTTT. Drawing the rest from reference TRBV5-8 and TRBJ1-6, the complete variable domain is EAGVTQSPTHLIKTRGQQATLRCSPISGHTSVYWYQQALGLGLQFLLWYDEGEERNRGNFPPRFSGRQFPNYSSELNVNALELEDSALYLCASSLSRALPLHFGNGTRLTVT.

This clone was observed a few times. The rearrangement uses TRBV13 and TRBJ1-6; 9 bases are a match to TRBD1. With 3 bases clipped from V and 8 bases from J, the junction kept 2 bases outside the gene matches. The length of the CDR3 is 14 residues. In germline, CDR1 is PRHDT, CDR2 FYEKMQ (reference sequence). The CDR3 DNA is TGTGCCAGCAGCTTGGGACAGGGCTATTCACCCCTCCACTTT. Amino acid sequence: CASSLGQGYSPLHF.

CDR3 sequence reads: CASRFQGSTNEKLFF. The CDR3 DNA reads TGTGCCAGTAGATTCCAGGGCTCAACTAATGAAAAACTGTTTTTT. This rearrangement joins TRBV19 to TRBJ1-4; D is perhaps TRBD1 (5 bases). Trimming left V 6 bases short and J 0 bases short, with 11 bases between. The CDR3 runs 15 residues. Germline V gene lookup returns CDR1 LNHDA and CDR2 SQIVND (reference sequence).

V gene TRBV5-1 combines with J gene TRBJ2-1; TRBD2 aligns across 9 bases. CDR1 and CDR2 (germline): SGHRS, YFSETQ. This CDR3 is 15 amino acids long. J was trimmed by 8 bases and V by 0 bases; bases with no gene match: 6. The CDR3 nucleotides are TGCGCCAGCAGCTTGGGACCTAGCGGGATTGATGAGCAGTTCTTC. Protein product: CASSLGPSGIDEQFF.